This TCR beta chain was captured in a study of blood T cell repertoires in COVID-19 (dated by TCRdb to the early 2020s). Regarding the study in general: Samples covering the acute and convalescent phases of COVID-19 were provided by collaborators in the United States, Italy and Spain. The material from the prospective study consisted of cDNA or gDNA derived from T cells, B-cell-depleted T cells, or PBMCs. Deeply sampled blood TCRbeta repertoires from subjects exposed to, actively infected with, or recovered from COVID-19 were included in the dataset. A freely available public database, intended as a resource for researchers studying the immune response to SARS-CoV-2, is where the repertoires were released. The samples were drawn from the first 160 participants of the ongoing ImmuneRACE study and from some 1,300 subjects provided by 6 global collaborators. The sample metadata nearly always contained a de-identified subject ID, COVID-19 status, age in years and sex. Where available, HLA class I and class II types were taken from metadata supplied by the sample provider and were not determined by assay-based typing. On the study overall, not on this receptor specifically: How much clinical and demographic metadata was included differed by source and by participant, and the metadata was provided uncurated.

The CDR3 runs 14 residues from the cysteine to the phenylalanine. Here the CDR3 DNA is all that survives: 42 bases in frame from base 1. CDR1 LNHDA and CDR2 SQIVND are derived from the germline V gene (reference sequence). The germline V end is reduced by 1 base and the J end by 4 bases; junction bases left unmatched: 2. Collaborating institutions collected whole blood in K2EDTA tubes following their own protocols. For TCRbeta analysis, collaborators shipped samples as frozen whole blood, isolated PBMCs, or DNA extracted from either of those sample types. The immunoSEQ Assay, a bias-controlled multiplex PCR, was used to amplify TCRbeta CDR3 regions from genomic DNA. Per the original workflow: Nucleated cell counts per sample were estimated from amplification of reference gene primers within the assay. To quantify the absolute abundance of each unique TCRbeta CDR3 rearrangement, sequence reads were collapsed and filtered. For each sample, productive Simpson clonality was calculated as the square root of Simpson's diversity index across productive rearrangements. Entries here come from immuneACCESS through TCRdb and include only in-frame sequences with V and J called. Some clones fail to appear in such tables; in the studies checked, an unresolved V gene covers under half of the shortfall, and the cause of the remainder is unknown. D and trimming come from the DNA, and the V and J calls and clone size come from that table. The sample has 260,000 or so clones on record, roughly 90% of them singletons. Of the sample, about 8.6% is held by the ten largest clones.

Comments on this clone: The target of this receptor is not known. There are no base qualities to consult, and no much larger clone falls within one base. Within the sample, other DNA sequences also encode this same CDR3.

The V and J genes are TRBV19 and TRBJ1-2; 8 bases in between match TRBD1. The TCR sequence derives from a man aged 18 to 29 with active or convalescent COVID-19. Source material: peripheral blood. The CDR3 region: CASSIGTGSYGYTF. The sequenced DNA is TGTGCCAGTAGTATAGGGACAGGGAGCTATGGCTACACCTTC.